This TCR beta chain originates from a study of T-cell reconstitution after alpha-beta-depleted transplantation in children. The authors prepared the TCRbeta library with unique molecular identifiers. TCRdb passed the PCR reads through MiXCR, listing each CDR3 protein once. The table records about 210,000 distinct CDR3 sequences, approximately 15% of them present only once. This clonotype was seen a handful of times. Its antigen is still unknown. Study-wide results and caveats: T-cell counts and diversity at one year following transplant were attributed mainly to newly produced T cells. Surviving recipient T cells and intrathymic progenitors accounted for some patients' high TCRbeta diversity at day 60.

The length of the CDR3 is 15 residues. CDR1 SGHVS and CDR2 FQNEAQ come from the germline V gene. Trimming removed 4 bases from V and 2 bases from J; junction bases left unmatched: 5. This sequence was found in a male patient aged 2-10 years who had a stem cell transplant for acute lymphoblastic leukemia, so the T cells may come from the graft donor. The J gene is TRBJ2-3, the V gene TRBV7-8, with 8 bases matching TRBD1. The sample consisted of PBMCs, mostly from graft donor cells, taken 360 days after TCRalphabeta/CD19-depleted stem cell transplant. The CDR3 DNA reads TGTGCCAGCAGCTCGAGACAGGGGATCACAGATACGCAGTATTTT. Amino acid sequence: CASSSRQGITDTQYF.